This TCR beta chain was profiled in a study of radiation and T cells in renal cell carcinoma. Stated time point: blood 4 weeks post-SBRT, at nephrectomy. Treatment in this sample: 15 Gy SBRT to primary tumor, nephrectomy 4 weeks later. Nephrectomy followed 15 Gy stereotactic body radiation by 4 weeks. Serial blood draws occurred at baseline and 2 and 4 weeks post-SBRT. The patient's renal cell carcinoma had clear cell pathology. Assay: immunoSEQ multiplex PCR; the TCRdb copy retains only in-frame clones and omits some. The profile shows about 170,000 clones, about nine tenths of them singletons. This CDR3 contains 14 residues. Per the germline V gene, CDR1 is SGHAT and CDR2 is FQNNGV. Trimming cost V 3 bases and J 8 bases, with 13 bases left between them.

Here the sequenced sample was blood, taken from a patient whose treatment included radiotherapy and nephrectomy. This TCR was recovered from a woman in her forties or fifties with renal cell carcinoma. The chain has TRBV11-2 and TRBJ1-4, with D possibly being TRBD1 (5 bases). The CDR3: CASSFGGVREKLFF. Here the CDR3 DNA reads TGTGCCAGCAGCTTCGGGGGAGTTAGGGAAAAACTGTTTTTT. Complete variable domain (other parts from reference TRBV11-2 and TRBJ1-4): EAGVAQSPRYKIIEKRQSVAFWCNPISGHATLYWYQQILGQGPKLLIQFQNNGVVDDSQLPKDRFSAERLKGVDSTLKIQPAKLEDSAVYLCASSFGGVREKLFFGSGTQLSVL.